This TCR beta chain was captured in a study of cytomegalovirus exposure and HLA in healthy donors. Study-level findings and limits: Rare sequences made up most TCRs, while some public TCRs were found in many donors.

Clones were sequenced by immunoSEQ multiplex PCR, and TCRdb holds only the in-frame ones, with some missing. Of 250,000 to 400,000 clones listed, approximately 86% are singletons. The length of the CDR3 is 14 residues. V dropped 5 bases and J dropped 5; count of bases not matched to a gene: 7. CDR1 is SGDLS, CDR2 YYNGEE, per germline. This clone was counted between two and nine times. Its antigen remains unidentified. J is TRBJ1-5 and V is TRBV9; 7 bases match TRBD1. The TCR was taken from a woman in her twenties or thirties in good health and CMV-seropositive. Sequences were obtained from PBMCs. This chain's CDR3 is CASSQDRQDQPQHF. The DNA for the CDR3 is TGTGCCAGCAGTCAGGACAGGCAAGATCAGCCCCAGCATTTT. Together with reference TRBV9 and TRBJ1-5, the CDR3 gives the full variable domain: DSGVTQTPKHLITATGQRVTLRCSPRSGDLSVYWYQQSLDQGLQFLIQYYNGEERAKGNILERFSAQQFPDLHSELNLSSLELGDSALYFCASSQDRQDQPQHFGDGTRLSIL.